These 30 T cell receptor beta chains were sequenced from one sample in a study of beta chain features in type 1 diabetes. Study findings and constraints: Across all four CD4+ subsets, people with type 1 diabetes showed modestly shorter TCRB CDR3s.

The isolated RNA, all of it, was reverse transcribed, so expressed TCRB transcripts were what got sequenced. Sequencing used immunoSEQ multiplex PCR; TCRdb keeps in-frame clones, though not all of them. This sample carries about 370,000 clones, about 10% of them seen once, and the ten largest clones take 0.55% to 0.75%. No antigen has been identified for these receptors. What was sequenced was central memory CD4+ T cells from blood. The source is a man aged 30-40 years with type 1 diabetes.

This clone was observed a few times. The chain carries TRBV6-6 and TRBJ2-3; D may be TRBD2 (5 bases). Per the germline V gene, CDR1 is MNHNY and CDR2 is SVGAGI (reference sequence). Trimming removed 6 bases at V and 6 bases at J, with 10 bases between. This CDR3 contains 12 residues. CDR3 nucleotides: TGTGCCAGCAGACCGGGGAGCGATACGCAGTATTTT. Protein sequence: CASRPGSDTQYF.

This clone has more than one count but fewer than ten. V and J are TRBV5-6 and TRBJ2-1; 12 bases are a match to TRBD2. The CDR3 loop spans 15 amino acids. CDR1 is SGHDT and CDR2 is YYEEEE in the germline V gene. The ends lost 0 bases at V and 7 bases at J; junction bases unmatched: 2. CDR3: CASSLGTSGKNEQFF. CDR3 nucleotides: TGTGCCAGCAGCTTGGGGACTAGCGGGAAGAATGAGCAGTTCTTC.

The CDR3 loop is CASSQGGLRTEAFF. The CDR3 region has the DNA TGTGCCAGCAGCCAAGGAGGCCTCAGGACTGAAGCTTTCTTT. The rearrangement links TRBV11-2 to TRBJ1-1; unclear D gene. Trimming shortened V by 5 bases and J by 5 bases, and 15 bases separated the two germline ends. Germline CDR1 is SGHAT and CDR2 is FQNNGV. The CDR3 contains 14 residues.

A few counts support this clone. This sequence joins TRBV14 and TRBJ2-2; D is uncertain. This CDR3 has 13 residues. Germline loops: CDR1 SGHDN, CDR2 FVKESK. Trimming stripped 4 bases from V and 5 bases from J, with 8 bases between. The CDR3 sequence is CASSPGPTGELFF. CDR3 nucleotides: TGTGCCAGCAGCCCCGGTCCTACCGGGGAGCTGTTTTTT.

This sequence joins TRBV6-5 and TRBJ2-1; possibly TRBD2 for D (5 bases). V lost 0 bases and J lost 7, with 13 bases in between. This CDR3 comprises 15 residues. The germline gives CDR1 MNHEY, CDR2 SVGAGI. CDR3 sequence reads: CASSYSDPERNEQFF. In DNA, the CDR3 is TGTGCCAGCAGTTACTCGGACCCGGAGCGGAATGAGCAGTTCTTC.

This clone was counted a few times. This chain joins TRBV7-2 and TRBJ1-1; D ambiguous. CDR3 length equals 15 residues. Between the trimmed V and J ends, which lost 1 base and 5 bases, there was a span of 14 bases. CDR1 SGHTA and CDR2 FQGNSA come from the germline V gene. In DNA form, the CDR3 reads TGTGCCAGCAGCTTAGTTTGGGGTGGTGAGACTGAAGCTTTCTTT. This encodes CASSLVWGGETEAFF.

This clone was observed a handful of times. CDR3 in amino acids: CASSLDRDRVAQYF. CDR3 sequence (DNA): TGTGCCAGCAGCCTAGACAGGGACCGAGTGGCCCAGTACTTC. This chain joins TRBV28 and TRBJ2-5; 7 bases align to TRBD1. The CDR3 consists of 14 residues. Germline V gene sequence: CDR1 MDHEN, CDR2 SYDVKM. Germline trimming cut 6 bases from V and 9 bases from J; bases unmatched to any gene: 13.

The chain has TRBV18 and TRBJ2-7; 10 nucleotides line up with TRBD2. The germline CDR1 and CDR2 sequences are KGHSH and LQKENI. CDR3 length: 14 amino acids. Germline trimming cut 4 bases from V and 3 bases from J; bases unmatched to any gene: 3. CDR3 in amino acids: CASSRASGSYEQYF. In DNA, the CDR3 is TGTGCCAGCTCACGGGCTAGCGGGAGCTACGAGCAGTACTTC.

The chain recombines TRBV28 with TRBJ2-7; D is unclear. CDR3 size: 16 residues. Germline V gene lookup returns CDR1 MDHEN and CDR2 SYDVKM. V lost 6 bases, J lost 3 bases, and 21 bases lay in between. CDR3 sequence (DNA): TGTGCCAGCAGAATGGTTTCGGTGGACGGCTACTACGAGCAGTACTTC. It yields the protein CASRMVSVDGYYEQYF.

The chain combines TRBV6-6 with TRBJ1-5; the match to TRBD1 covers 10 bases. The CDR3 totals 16 residues. Germline-derived CDR1 and CDR2 are MNHNY and SVGAGI (reference sequence). V dropped 9 bases and J dropped 0; count of bases not matched to a gene: 8. The CDR3 coding sequence is TGTGCCAGTGGGACAGGGGCGGGTAATAGCAATCAGCCCCAGCATTTT. This gives the protein CASGTGAGNSNQPQHF.

CDR3 coding DNA: TGTGCCATCAGTGAGCTCGGGCCCTCCTACGAGCAGTACTTC. This encodes CAISELGPSYEQYF. J is TRBJ2-7 and V is TRBV10-3; D gene unclear. Trimming shortened V by 2 bases and J by 0 bases, and 8 bases separated the two germline ends. The CDR3 is 14 residues long. Germline V gene lookup returns CDR1 ENHRY and CDR2 SYGVKD.

The V and J genes are TRBV11-2 and TRBJ2-2; D gene unclear. V lost 5 bases and J lost 4, with 14 bases in between. The CDR3 covers 15 residues. From germline, CDR1 is SGHAT and CDR2 FQNNGV. The CDR3 region is CASSIRALGTGELFF. For the CDR3, the DNA is TGTGCCAGCAGCATCCGGGCCTTGGGCACCGGGGAGCTGTTTTTT.

The genes are TRBV5-8 and TRBJ2-3; D might be TRBD1 (6 bases). The V end lost 5 bases, the J end lost 2 bases, and 9 bases lay between the germline ends. Germline CDR1 and CDR2: SGHTS and YDEGEE. The CDR3 has 13 amino acids. CDR3 sequence reads: CASRGQSTDTQYF. CDR3 sequence (DNA): TGTGCCAGCAGAGGACAGTCCACAGATACGCAGTATTTT.

V is TRBV7-8 and J is TRBJ2-1; D call uncertain. Germline CDR1 is SGHVS and CDR2 is FQNEAQ. V gave up 0 bases and J gave up 0 bases, with 9 bases separating them. The CDR3 is 16 residues long. This CDR3 is CASSLALGPSYNEQFF. The CDR3 DNA reads TGTGCCAGCAGCTTAGCGCTAGGGCCCTCCTACAATGAGCAGTTCTTC.

The genes are TRBV4-3 and TRBJ2-1; 13 positions match TRBD2. The CDR3 loop spans 17 amino acids. The V gene end was trimmed by 2 bases and the J gene end by 9 bases; junction bases not matched to a gene: 10. Germline CDR1 LGHNA, CDR2 YSLEER. CDR3 in amino acids: CASSQMTSGRPGGEQFF. The CDR3 coding sequence is TGCGCCAGCAGCCAAATGACTAGCGGGAGGCCAGGGGGTGAGCAGTTCTTC.

CDR3 sequence (DNA): TGTGCCAGCAGCTTAGCTCTGGCCGGGACAGGGGCCACCGGGGAGCTGTTTTTT. This sequence encodes CASSLALAGTGATGELFF. This chain joins TRBV7-9 and TRBJ2-2; 10 bases align to TRBD1. Looked up from germline, CDR1 is SEHNR and CDR2 is FQNEAQ (reference sequence). V lost 0 bases, J lost 4 bases, and 8 bases stayed unmatched. This CDR3 contains 18 residues.

This clone was seen a few times. This sequence joins TRBV5-1 and TRBJ2-6; D is perhaps TRBD1 or TRBD2 (5 bases each). V was pared by 2 bases and J by 10 bases, with 10 bases between. Germline V CDR1 and CDR2: SGHRS, YFSETQ. CDR3 length: 13 amino acids. As DNA, the CDR3 is TGCGCCAGCAGCTTTGGGGGTGGGAACGTCCTGACTTTC. Encoded protein: CASSFGGGNVLTF.

This clone was counted between two and nine times. The chain employs TRBV5-1 and TRBJ2-7, with TRBD2 identical over 7 bases. From germline, CDR1 is SGHRS and CDR2 YFSETQ. The V and J ends lost 4 bases and 4 bases, in that order; junction bases with no gene match: 5. The CDR3 has 13 amino acids. Here the CDR3 reads CASSPSSGYEQYF. As DNA, the CDR3 is TGCGCCAGCAGCCCATCTAGCGGTTACGAGCAGTACTTC.

This clone was counted a few times. CDR3 sequence: CASSQDRVEGARAFF. CDR3 sequence (DNA): TGTGCCAGCAGCCAAGATAGAGTGGAGGGGGCGCGGGCTTTCTTT. The chain uses TRBV4-2 and TRBJ1-1; 7 bases align to TRBD1. V lost 0 bases to trimming and J lost 11 bases; unmatched junction nucleotides: 12. The length of the CDR3 is 15 residues. Looked up from germline, CDR1 is LGHNA and CDR2 is YNFKEQ.

The rearrangement joins TRBV7-2 to TRBJ2-1; no clear D. Germline CDR1 reads SGHTA; CDR2 reads FQGNSA. The CDR3 contains 12 residues. Trimming cost V 5 bases and J 8 bases, with 10 bases left between them. As DNA, the CDR3 is TGTGCCAGCAGCGCCCTCTATTATGAGCAGTTCTTC. It yields the protein CASSALYYEQFF.

This clone was found a few times. The rearrangement joins TRBV7-2 to TRBJ1-5, with D perhaps matching TRBD1 (5 bases). The germline CDR1 and CDR2 sequences are SGHTA and FQGNSA. CDR3 size: 16 residues. V was clipped by 5 bases and J by 3 bases, with 17 bases between them. DNA for the CDR3: TGTGCCAGCAGCCTCGGGGGAGAGCAGCTCAATCAGCCCCAGCATTTT. Amino acids: CASSLGGEQLNQPQHF.

The J gene is TRBJ2-3, the V gene TRBV11-2, with TRBD2 identical over 10 bases. The CDR3 is 14 residues long. Unmatched junction bases numbered 3, after V lost 5 bases and J lost 4 bases. Germline assignment: CDR1 SGHAT and CDR2 FQNNGV. The CDR3 sequence is CASSALAGPDTQYF. The CDR3 DNA reads TGTGCCAGCAGCGCACTAGCGGGACCAGATACGCAGTATTTT.

This clone has only a few counts. V gene TRBV7-2 combines with J gene TRBJ2-1; D unclear. The V end lost 5 bases, the J end lost 2 bases, and 10 bases lay between the germline ends. The CDR3 is 14 residues long. Germline lookup yields CDR1 SGHTA and CDR2 FQGNSA. The DNA for the CDR3 is TGTGCCAGCAGCCCCCTACGCACCTACAATGAGCAGTTCTTC. Amino acid sequence: CASSPLRTYNEQFF.

This chain links TRBV4-3 with TRBJ1-5, with 11 positions matching TRBD1. The CDR3 is 17 amino acids. CDR1 and CDR2 (germline): LGHNA, YSLEER. Trimming removed 4 bases from V and 1 base from J; junction bases left unmatched: 6. Here the CDR3 DNA reads TGCGCCAGCAGCCGCGGACAGGGGGCACTCAGCAATCAGCCCCAGCATTTT. This codes for CASSRGQGALSNQPQHF.

This clone was found a few times. Other DNA sequences in this specimen translate into the identical CDR3. The rearrangement links TRBV7-9 to TRBJ1-1, with D uncertain. The germline CDR1 and CDR2 sequences are SEHNR and FQNEAQ (reference sequence). This CDR3 has 14 amino acids. V dropped 3 bases and J dropped 2 bases, with 10 bases sitting between them. CDR3 sequence (DNA): TGTGCCAGCAGCTTGGGAGCAGTCAACACTGAAGCTTTCTTT. Protein sequence: CASSLGAVNTEAFF.

The V call is TRBV30, the J call TRBJ2-1, with unresolved D. The V gene lost 1 base and the J gene lost 4 bases, with 11 bases spanning the gap. The germline V gene encodes CDR1 GTSNPN and CDR2 SVGIG (reference sequence). The CDR3 sequence is 14 residues long. Written as DNA, the CDR3 is TGTGCCTGGAGTGGGTTCAGTCCTTACAATGAGCAGTTCTTC. It specifies CAWSGFSPYNEQFF. The whole variable domain, remainder taken from reference TRBV30 and TRBJ2-1, is SQTIHQWPATLVQPVGSPLSLECTVEGTSNPNLYWYRQAAGRGLQLLFYSVGIGQISSEVPQNLSASRPQDRQFILSSKKLLLSDSGFYLCAWSGFSPYNEQFFGPGTRLTVL.

This clone was found a few times. V is TRBV6-6 and J is TRBJ1-2; weak D call: TRBD1 (6 bases). Per germline, CDR1 MNHNY and CDR2 SVGAGI (reference sequence). CDR3 length: 13 amino acids. V lost 8 bases to trimming and J lost 2 bases, with 12 bases between them. The CDR3 DNA sequence: TGTGCCAGCGGACGGGACACCAACTATGGCTACACCTTC. Amino acids: CASGRDTNYGYTF.

This clone has a count of ten or more. The chain recombines TRBV14 with TRBJ2-5, with 8 nucleotides matching TRBD2. CDR3 length: 14 amino acids. V was pared by 6 bases and J by 7 bases, with 10 bases of the junction left unmatched. CDR1 is SGHDN and CDR2 is FVKESK in the germline V gene. The CDR3 coding sequence is TGTGCCAGCAGTCCCGGACTAGCAGCGATGACCCAGTACTTC. This codes for CASSPGLAAMTQYF.

The chain links TRBV30 to TRBJ2-6; TRBD1 might be the D (6 bases). This CDR3 spans 14 amino acids. In germline, CDR1 is GTSNPN, CDR2 SVGIG (reference sequence). Trimming shortened V by 8 bases and J by 0 bases, and 11 bases separated the two germline ends. The CDR3 is CARDTISGANVLTF. The CDR3 nucleotides read TGTGCCCGGGACACCATCTCTGGGGCCAACGTCCTGACTTTC.

This clone has only a few counts. The genes are TRBV7-2 and TRBJ2-7; 12 bases agree with TRBD2. The germline gives CDR1 SGHTA, CDR2 FQGNSA. Germline trimming cut 5 bases from V and 2 bases from J; bases unmatched to any gene: 7. CDR3 size: 16 residues. CDR3 DNA: TGTGCCAGCAGCCAGACTAGCGGGAGCCGGACCTACGAGCAGTACTTC. This encodes CASSQTSGSRTYEQYF.